This passage covers 9 T cell receptor beta chains from one sample sequenced in a study of cytomegalovirus exposure and HLA in healthy donors. The primer mix had 60 Vbeta and 13 Jbeta primers. This table comes from immunoSEQ multiplex PCR, and its TCRdb copy is limited to in-frame clones, with some not included. The sample comprises some 120,000 clones, 75% to 90% of which are singletons, and 1% rests with the top ten. The sample taken for sequencing was PBMCs. These TCRs come from a man aged 35 to 55 in good health and CMV-seronegative.

The CDR3 nucleotides read TGTGCCTGGAGGGCCCTTGATAGAACTAGCGGGGGCGATACGCAGTATTTT. Residues: CAWRALDRTSGGDTQYF. The chain links TRBV30 to TRBJ2-3, with 11 bases identical to TRBD2. CDR3 size: 17 residues. The germline V gene encodes CDR1 GTSNPN and CDR2 SVGIG (reference sequence). V trimming: 3 bases; J trimming: 6 bases; junction bases outside the gene matches: 14.

The genes are TRBV4-1 and TRBJ2-3; 10 bases agree with TRBD2. Per the germline V gene, CDR1 is MGHRA and CDR2 is YSYEKL. V dropped 1 base and J dropped 5; count of bases not matched to a gene: 6. There are 16 residues in the CDR3. This chain's CDR3 is CASSQGAGGPGDTQYF. The CDR3 DNA sequence: TGCGCCAGCAGCCAAGGAGCGGGAGGGCCGGGAGATACGCAGTATTTT.

The chain carries TRBV28 and TRBJ2-3; 9 bases align to TRBD1. The CDR3 loop spans 16 amino acids. Germline trimming cut 1 base from V and 0 bases from J; bases unmatched to any gene: 2. From germline, CDR1 is MDHEN and CDR2 SYDVKM. CDR3 in DNA: TGTGCCAGCAGTTTATCGGGACAGGGCAGCACAGATACGCAGTATTTT. This codes for CASSLSGQGSTDTQYF.

The V gene is TRBV11-3, the J gene TRBJ1-1, with a weak D call TRBD1 (5 bases). Germline CDR1 SGHNT, CDR2 YENEEA. Trimming removed 3 bases at V and 6 bases at J, with 17 bases between. The CDR3 consists of 15 residues. The CDR3 DNA is TGTGCCAGCAGCTTGGGGGGTGCGGGTTCCGCTGAAGCTTTCTTT. Its translation is CASSLGGAGSAEAFF.

CDR3 sequence reads: CASSVGSVDGNTIYF. The DNA of the CDR3 is TGTGCCAGCAGCGTAGGGTCAGTCGATGGAAACACCATATATTTT. The chain is built from TRBV9 and TRBJ1-3; D remains unclear. Per germline, CDR1 SGDLS and CDR2 YYNGEE. The CDR3 is 15 residues long. Trimming stripped 0 bases from V and 3 bases from J, with 10 bases between.

The chain recombines TRBV10-2 with TRBJ1-6; D is ambiguous. V shed 2 bases and J shed 7 bases, with 6 bases lying between them. Germline V gene sequence: CDR1 WSHSY, CDR2 SAAADI. CDR3 length: 13 residues. CDR3: CASSEEANSPLHF. Here the CDR3 DNA reads TGCGCCAGCAGTGAGGAGGCAAATTCACCCCTCCACTTT.

The chain combines TRBV29-1 with TRBJ2-5, with D maybe TRBD2 (6 bases). The length of the CDR3 is 14 residues. Trimming stripped 5 bases from V and 4 bases from J, with 17 bases between. Germline V gene lookup returns CDR1 SQVTM and CDR2 ANQGSEA. The chain's CDR3 is CSVLGGMAGETQYF. The DNA of the CDR3 is TGCAGCGTTCTAGGCGGGATGGCGGGAGAGACCCAGTACTTC. The variable domain in full, completed from reference TRBV29-1 and TRBJ2-5, reads SAVISQKPSRDICQRGTSLTIQCQVDSQVTMMFWYRQQPGQSLTLIATANQGSEATYESGFVIDKFPISRPNLTFSTLTVSNMSPEDSSIYLCSVLGGMAGETQYFGPGTRLLVL.

The DNA for the CDR3 is TGCAGCGTTGAAACTCGGGGACTAGCGGAGAGCTCCTACAATGAGCAGTTCTTC. Residues: CSVETRGLAESSYNEQFF. This sequence joins TRBV29-1 and TRBJ2-1; 11 nucleotides line up with TRBD2. After removal of 2 bases from V and 0 bases from J, the junction contained 9 bases not matched to a gene. Per the germline V gene, CDR1 is SQVTM and CDR2 is ANQGSEA. This CDR3 comprises 18 residues.

In nucleotides, the CDR3 is TGTGCCAGCAGTTTTTCCGATACAGATCGCGAGCAGTACTTC. Residues: CASSFSDTDREQYF. The chain carries TRBV27 and TRBJ2-7; D is unresolved. This CDR3 spans 14 amino acids. V dropped 3 bases and J dropped 6 bases, with 15 bases sitting between them. Germline loops: CDR1 MNHEY, CDR2 SMNVEV (reference sequence).